This T cell receptor (beta chain) was recovered during a study of blood T cell repertoires in COVID-19. Overall study: The analysed material was cDNA or gDNA that came from T cells, B-cell-depleted T cells, or PBMCs.

Repertoires were generated with immunoSEQ multiplex PCR, while TCRdb's copy carries only in-frame clones and drops some. The sample has roughly 430,000 clones; 88% are singletons. Residents of 24 US areas, aged roughly 18 to 90 years, made up the participants. A PCR-confirmed or clinician-diagnosed COVID-19 case had contacted exposed participants within 2 weeks of entry. Trimming shortened V by 1 base and J by 0 bases, and 6 bases separated the two germline ends. The CDR3 loop spans 13 amino acids. Germline loops: CDR1 SQVTM, CDR2 ANQGSEA. The V and J genes are TRBV29-1 and TRBJ1-2; D not resolved. Sequenced sample: PBMCs or T cells enriched from blood (not recorded which). This clonotype was sampled from a woman younger than 30 who had been exposed to COVID-19. CDR3 region: CSVEGGTNYGYTF. CDR3 nucleotide sequence: TGCAGCGTTGAAGGAGGGACTAACTATGGCTACACCTTC.